These T cell receptor beta chains were read from a single sample in a study of blood T cell repertoires in COVID-19. Here immunoSEQ multiplex PCR was the method, and the copy in TCRdb shows in-frame clones only, minus some. The sample includes some 100,000 clones, 90% seen only once; the top ten take about 5.5%. Material for sequencing was peripheral blood. The receptor source for this set is a man aged 45-60 years with acute or convalescent COVID-19. CDR3s include the opening cysteine and the closing phenylalanine or tryptophan. A D gene is named only where the DNA matches it firmly. Clone size, where shown, is once, few, many, or a class for clones that have expanded.

v_call,d_call,j_call,clone_size,cdr3_nt,cdr3_aa
TRBV4-1,TRBD1,TRBJ2-7,-,TGCGCCAGCAGCCAAGATGGACAGGGCTCCTACGAGCAGTACTTC,CASSQDGQGSYEQYF
TRBV11-2,-,TRBJ2-7,-,TGTGCCAGCAGCTTGGACGTCAGGGGCGAGCAGTACTTC,CASSLDVRGEQYF
TRBV30,TRBD1,TRBJ1-1,-,TGTGCCTGGAGTGTCAGGGGGCAGGGGACTGAAGCTTTCTTT,CAWSVRGQGTEAFF
TRBV19,TRBD2,TRBJ2-5,-,TGTGCCAGTAGTAGGAGCGGGGCCCAAGAGACCCAGTACTTC,CASSRSGAQETQYF
TRBV19,TRBD1,TRBJ1-3,-,TGTGCCAGTACCCCGACAGGGTCTGGAAACACCATATATTTT,CASTPTGSGNTIYF
TRBV9,-,TRBJ2-5,-,TGTGCCAGCAGCGTAGGAAACGGGAGAGAGAAGACCCAGTACTTC,CASSVGNGREKTQYF
TRBV5-4,TRBD1,TRBJ2-7,-,TGTGCCAGCAGCTCGGGGACAGGGGTTGAGCAGTACTTC,CASSSGTGVEQYF
TRBV11-2,TRBD2,TRBJ2-3,-,TGTGCCAGCAGCTTAGTAGCGGGAGGGCGGGCAGATACGCAGTATTTT,CASSLVAGGRADTQYF
TRBV7-9,-,TRBJ2-1,-,TGTGCCAGCAGCCCCCTCGGGATTGACAATGAGCAGTTCTTC,CASSPLGIDNEQFF
TRBV11-2,-,TRBJ1-3,once,TGTGCCAGCAGCTTAGGTCGCACAGGTGGAAACACCATATATTTT,CASSLGRTGGNTIYF
TRBV9,-,TRBJ2-7,-,TGTGCCAGCAGCGTAGATGGAGGGAGTTACGAGCAGTACTTC,CASSVDGGSYEQYF
TRBV6-4,TRBD2,TRBJ2-3,-,TGTGCCAGCAGTGCACTAGCGGGAGGGTACACAGATACGCAGTATTTT,CASSALAGGYTDTQYF
TRBV12-3/TRBV12-4,-,TRBJ1-2,-,TGTGCCAGCAGTTTAGCGCGAGGTGCTGGCTACACCTTC,CASSLARGAGYTF
TRBV18,-,TRBJ2-7,once,TGTGCCAGCTCACTGGGACTGTCCACCTACGAGCAGTACTTC,CASSLGLSTYEQYF
TRBV7-2,TRBD2,TRBJ2-3,-,TGTGCCAGCAGCTTTACGGGAGGGCTGGCAGATACGCAGTATTTT,CASSFTGGLADTQYF
TRBV6-2/TRBV6-3,-,TRBJ1-2,once,TGTGCCAGCAGTTACTCAGGCCGGGGGAACTATGGCTACACCTTC,CASSYSGRGNYGYTF
TRBV5-8,-,TRBJ2-3,-,TGTGCCAGCAGCTTGCTGGGCGGGTCGACAGATACGCAGTATTTT,CASSLLGGSTDTQYF
TRBV19,-,TRBJ2-7,few,TGTGCCAGTAGTACACAGGCATCCTACGAGCAGTACTTC,CASSTQASYEQYF
TRBV20-1,TRBD2,TRBJ2-2,-,TGCAGTGCTAGTGTCCCGGGACTAGTCGGGGAGCTGTTTTTT,CSASVPGLVGELFF
TRBV24-1,-,TRBJ2-3,few,TGTGCCACCAGTGACGATCCAGGGTTGACGCAGTATTTT,CATSDDPGLTQYF
TRBV5-4,TRBD1,TRBJ1-1,-,TGTGCCAGCAGCGGGACAGGGGCGACGAACACTGAAGCTTTCTTT,CASSGTGATNTEAFF
TRBV29-1,TRBD2,TRBJ2-3,-,TGCAGCGTTGTGGGGGGGACTGGGTACACAGATACGCAGTATTTT,CSVVGGTGYTDTQYF
TRBV2,TRBD1,TRBJ2-3,-,TGTGCCAGCAGGACAGGGGGGGAGATAGATACGCAGTATTTT,CASRTGGEIDTQYF
TRBV3-1/TRBV3-2,-,TRBJ1-1,-,TGTGCCAGCAGCCAACGGGGAATGAACACTGAAGCTTTCTTT,CASSQRGMNTEAFF
TRBV10-2,TRBD2,TRBJ2-5,-,TGCGCCAGCAGCGGACTAGCGGGAGTTTTCCAAGAGACCCAGTACTTC,CASSGLAGVFQETQYF
TRBV5-6,TRBD1,TRBJ1-1,-,TGTGCCAGCAGCGCCCACAGGGGCCCTGAAGCTTTCTTT,CASSAHRGPEAFF
TRBV6-1,TRBD2,TRBJ2-1,-,TGTGCCAGCAGTGAAAGAGGGGTAGCGGGATACAATGAGCAGTTCTTC,CASSERGVAGYNEQFF
TRBV5-6,TRBD1,TRBJ2-7,-,TGTGCCAGCAGTAGGGACAGGGTCTACGAGCAGTACTTC,CASSRDRVYEQYF
TRBV2,-,TRBJ2-7,-,TGTGCCAGCCGGGAGTTCTCCTACGAGCAGTACTTC,CASREFSYEQYF
TRBV6-5,TRBD1,TRBJ1-1,-,TGTGCCAGCAGCCGCACCCTGGACAGGGCTTTCTTT,CASSRTLDRAFF
TRBV19,TRBD1,TRBJ1-4,-,TGTGCCAGTAGTACGGGACAGGAGACCGAAAAACTGTTTTTT,CASSTGQETEKLFF
TRBV4-1,TRBD2,TRBJ2-3,-,TGCGCCAGCAGCCAACCTAAACTAGCGGGATCCACAGATACGCAGTATTTT,CASSQPKLAGSTDTQYF
TRBV28,-,TRBJ1-2,-,TGTGCCAGCGAACCCCCAGGCGCTCTCTATGGCTACACCTTC,CASEPPGALYGYTF
TRBV7-6,TRBD1,TRBJ1-5,-,TGTGCCAGCAGCTTGTCCCCGCCGTCGACAGGGTCGGGGACCCAGCATTTT,CASSLSPPSTGSGTQHF
TRBV9,-,TRBJ2-1,-,TGTGCCAGCAGCCCCCCGGGGAGACTGATGTCCCATGAGCAGTTCTTC,CASSPPGRLMSHEQFF